Here is one T cell receptor (beta chain) with its context. The entry originates in a study of T cell changes during pregnancy in multiple sclerosis. V trimming: 6 bases; J trimming: 9 bases; junction bases outside the gene matches: 14. The CDR3 is 16 amino acids. Germline CDR1 reads SGHAT; CDR2 reads FQNNGV. Generated by immunoSEQ multiplex PCR, the TCRdb table keeps only in-frame clones and is missing some. Seen here are some 30,000 clones, 85% to 90% observed once, and the top ten hold about 8%. The chain has TRBV11-2 and TRBJ2-1; TRBD2 matches at 10 bases. The sequencing here drew on CD8+ T cells from peripheral blood mononuclear cells, taken before pregnancy. The sequence was collected from a female donor with multiple sclerosis, enrolled in a pregnancy study. The CDR3 nucleotides are TGTGCCAGCAGTCATGCAACTAGCGGGGTATACGGTGAGCAGTTCTTC. This translates into CASSHATSGVYGEQFF.